This T cell receptor beta chain was identified during a study of T cell responses to AZD1222 COVID-19 vaccine. On this clone itself: As yet, its antigen is unknown.

Libraries were prepared by immunoSEQ multiplex PCR; TCRdb keeps only in-frame clonotypes and omits some of them. The sample consists of 130,000 to 150,000 clones, 88% of them appearing once. Findings and caveats of the study: Donors were chiefly white British, with a greater number of females, and clonal diversity was perhaps underestimated.

This specimen consisted of peripheral blood, obtained on day 0 of AZD1222 vaccination. This clonotype originated in an adult in good health.

The chain's CDR3 is CASSSLSLDQYF. The CDR3 DNA sequence: TGTGCCAGCAGCTCGTTGTCGCTGGATCAGTACTTC. This chain uses TRBV11-3 with TRBJ2-7; no clear D gene. This CDR3 contains 12 residues. Germline CDR1 is SGHNT and CDR2 is YENEEA. V lost 4 bases and J 10 bases, leaving 14 bases between the germline ends.